This record covers a single TCR beta chain. Its target is unknown. The sample comes from a study of cytomegalovirus exposure and HLA in healthy donors. Study-level points and caveats: The authors later found TCR association rates varying by HLA locus, with DRB1 most and HLA-C fewest. In a later analysis, compared with equally common non-associated chains, HLA-associated beta chains were more expanded. What TCR beta sequences reportedly achieved was accurate prediction of HLA-A and HLA-B alleles in most subjects.

The PCR made use of 60 Vbeta and 13 Jbeta primers. The data were produced by immunoSEQ multiplex PCR, yet TCRdb's version contains in-frame clones alone and is incomplete. The table lists some 180,000 clones, around 82% of them singletons. The length of the CDR3 is 18 residues. Unmatched junction bases numbered 8, after V lost 0 bases and J lost 1 base. Germline CDR1 LGHNA, CDR2 YSLEER. The sequence derives from a woman in her 30s in good health and CMV-seropositive. The rearrangement links TRBV4-3 to TRBJ2-2; 7 bases line up with TRBD2. The sequencing input was PBMCs. The CDR3 protein is CASSQDPGGGMNTGELFF. CDR3 DNA: TGCGCCAGCAGCCAAGATCCCGGGGGAGGGATGAACACCGGGGAGCTGTTTTTT.